The rows below give T cell receptor beta chains drawn from one sample of a study of cytomegalovirus exposure and HLA in healthy donors. Libraries were prepared by immunoSEQ multiplex PCR; TCRdb keeps only in-frame clonotypes and omits some of them. Of 250,000 to 350,000 clones listed, 70% to 90% were seen once; the top ten hold 0.75% to 0.85%. The sequencing input was PBMCs. Receptors were obtained from a woman aged 18-29 years in good health and CMV-seronegative. Each CDR3 is given with its conserved first and last residue. Each record gives: J gene, D gene, V gene, clone size, CDR3 protein, CDR3 DNA. A D gene is named only where the DNA matches it firmly. Size is stated for part of the rows, as once, few or many counts, or as a class when the clone is expanded.

>TRBJ2-3|TRBD2|TRBV28|.
CASSISGRTDTQYF
TGTGCCAGCAGTATTAGCGGGAGGACAGATACGCAGTATTTT
>TRBJ2-2|.|TRBV11-2|.
CASSPDPSENGELFF
TGTGCCAGCAGCCCCGACCCCTCGGAGAACGGGGAGCTGTTTTTT
>TRBJ1-2|TRBD1|TRBV7-2|.
CASSSGQGAGGYTF
TGTGCCAGCAGCTCCGGACAGGGGGCTGGCGGCTACACCTTC
>TRBJ2-7|TRBD1|TRBV5-4|.
CASSPAPGQGPYEQYF
TGTGCCAGCAGCCCAGCACCGGGACAGGGTCCCTACGAGCAGTACTTC
>TRBJ2-7|.|TRBV4-2|.
CASSQGSPGYEQYF
TGTGCCAGCAGCCAAGGGTCCCCGGGCTACGAGCAGTACTTC
>TRBJ1-1|.|TRBV6-5|few
CASSVGLVGTEAFF
TGTGCCAGCAGTGTTGGACTCGTTGGCACTGAAGCTTTCTTT
>TRBJ1-5|TRBD1|TRBV19|.
CASSWTGGFNQPQHF
TGTGCCAGTAGCTGGACAGGGGGCTTCAATCAGCCCCAGCATTTT
>TRBJ1-1|.|TRBV29-1|.
CSVGGVRSYEAFF
TGCAGCGTTGGAGGTGTACGATCGTACGAAGCTTTCTTT
>TRBJ2-7|TRBD1|TRBV4-1|many
CASSQSGTETYEQYF
TGCGCCAGCAGCCAGTCCGGGACAGAAACCTACGAGCAGTACTTC
>TRBJ2-7|.|TRBV7-2|.
CASSRSAGYEQYF
TGTGCCAGCAGCCGTTCGGCGGGCTACGAGCAGTACTTC
>TRBJ1-2|TRBD1|TRBV7-2|.
CASSLVSTGARGYTF
TGTGCCAGCAGCTTAGTATCTACAGGGGCTAGGGGCTACACCTTC
>TRBJ2-7|TRBD1|TRBV19|.
CASSEWTGYEQYF
TGTGCCAGTAGTGAGTGGACAGGATACGAGCAGTACTTC
>TRBJ2-3|.|TRBV5-1|.
CASSLETGLSTDTQYF
TGCGCCAGCAGCTTGGAGACAGGTCTTAGCACAGATACGCAGTATTTT
>TRBJ2-2|.|TRBV7-9|.
CASSLGTGSGELFF
TGTGCCAGCAGCTTAGGCACCGGGTCCGGGGAGCTGTTTTTT
>TRBJ1-1|.|TRBV7-8|.
CASSLGIPGRTEAFF
TGTGCCAGCAGCTTAGGCATTCCCGGTCGGACTGAAGCTTTCTTT
>TRBJ2-1|TRBD2|TRBV27|.
CASSLHLAGVFNEQFF
TGTGCCAGCAGTTTACACCTAGCGGGAGTGTTCAATGAGCAGTTCTTC
>TRBJ2-1|TRBD2|TRBV9|.
CASSPSGYYNEQFF
TGTGCCAGCAGTCCTAGCGGCTATTACAATGAGCAGTTCTTC
>TRBJ2-7|.|TRBV6-5|.
CASQFQRASYEQYF
TGTGCCAGCCAATTCCAGCGGGCCTCCTACGAGCAGTACTTC
>TRBJ1-1|TRBD1|TRBV25-1|.
CASRSEQGASTEAFF
TGTGCCAGCAGATCCGAACAGGGGGCGAGCACTGAAGCTTTCTTT
>TRBJ2-1|TRBD1|TRBV11-2|.
CASSPGTGFSNEQFF
TGTGCCAGCAGCCCCGGGACAGGGTTTAGCAATGAGCAGTTCTTC
>TRBJ2-7|.|TRBV1|.
CTSSQGGGSSYEQYF
TGCACCAGCAGCCAAGGAGGCGGGAGCTCCTACGAGCAGTACTTC
>TRBJ1-2|.|TRBV11-3|few
CASSQGGNGYTF
TGTGCCAGCAGCCAAGGGGGAAATGGCTACACCTTC
>TRBJ1-1|.|TRBV2|.
CASSETGLNTEAFF
TGTGCCAGCAGTGAAACAGGGTTGAACACTGAAGCTTTCTTT
>TRBJ2-5|TRBD2|TRBV6-5|.
CASSYSGRETQYF
TGTGCCAGCAGTTATAGCGGGAGGGAGACCCAGTACTTC
>TRBJ2-1|.|TRBV2|.
CASRRGNSYNEQFF
TGTGCCAGCCGTCGCGGGAACTCCTACAATGAGCAGTTCTTC
>TRBJ2-7|TRBD1|TRBV10-3|.
CATLPGQAYEQYF
TGTGCCACATTACCGGGACAGGCCTACGAGCAGTACTTC
>TRBJ2-1|TRBD2|TRBV5-1|.
CASTVLAGASYNEQFF
TGCGCCAGCACGGTACTAGCGGGGGCCTCCTACAATGAGCAGTTCTTC
>TRBJ1-5|.|TRBV7-2|.
CASSLGGADGQPQHF
TGTGCCAGCAGCTTAGGGGGCGCGGATGGTCAGCCCCAGCATTTT
>TRBJ2-1|.|TRBV2|once
CASSDGGGSRYNEQFF
TGTGCCAGCAGTGACGGGGGAGGTTCCCGCTACAATGAGCAGTTCTTC
>TRBJ1-3|.|TRBV28|.
CASSLGLPGNTIYF
TGTGCCAGCAGCCTCGGGTTACCTGGAAACACCATATATTTT
>TRBJ1-1|.|TRBV5-1|.
CASAPLAEMNTEAFF
TGCGCCAGCGCCCCTCTAGCAGAAATGAACACTGAAGCTTTCTTT
>TRBJ2-1|TRBD1|TRBV14|.
CAGSPRTGSSYNEQFF
TGTGCCGGCAGCCCCCGGACAGGGAGCTCCTACAATGAGCAGTTCTTC
>TRBJ1-5|TRBD1|TRBV15|.
CATAGGTGSNQPQHF
TGTGCCACCGCAGGAGGGACAGGGTCAAATCAGCCCCAGCATTTT